This T cell receptor (beta chain) was recorded in a study of T-cell reconstitution after alpha-beta-depleted transplantation in children. Unique molecular identifiers were incorporated when the TCRbeta library was constructed. TCRdb passed the PCR reads through MiXCR, listing each CDR3 protein once. The sample holds hundreds of thousands of distinct CDR3 sequences, over 10% seen once. The study, taken as a whole, reports: One year after transplant, T-cell counts and diversity came mostly from newly produced T cells. After transplant, at about two months, alpha-beta T cells were reportedly derived from several hundred expanded graft clones.

This CDR3 has 15 residues. The V and J ends lost 6 bases and 4 bases, in that order; junction bases with no gene match: 9. Germline CDR1 reads SQVTM; CDR2 reads ANQGSEA. This clonotype was detected many times. The antigen remains undetermined. Sample: PBMCs, mostly from graft donor cells, taken 360 days after TCRalphabeta/CD19-depleted stem cell transplant. This clonotype originated in a male patient younger than 18 who had a stem cell transplant for acute myeloid leukemia, so the T cells may come from the graft donor. The rearrangement uses TRBV29-1 and TRBJ2-3; 11 bases match TRBD2. DNA for the CDR3: TGCAGCGTCCTGGGACTAGCGGCAATCCCAGATACGCAGTATTTT. Encoded protein: CSVLGLAAIPDTQYF.